These 28 T cell receptor beta chains came from one sample sequenced in a study of beta chain features in type 1 diabetes. The whole isolated RNA underwent reverse transcription, so sequencing captured expressed TCRB transcripts. Measured with immunoSEQ multiplex PCR; TCRdb has only the in-frame clones, and not every one. The data contain about 470,000 clones, about 32% of them singletons. Sample: naive CD4+ T cells from blood. These receptors came from a man younger than 35 in good health.

V and J are TRBV2 and TRBJ2-5; possibly TRBD2 for D (6 bases). Trimming removed 8 bases from V and 5 bases from J, with 21 bases in between. In germline, CDR1 is SNHLY, CDR2 FYNNEI. The CDR3 runs 15 residues. CDR3 residues: CASRRQSGDGETQYF. As DNA, the CDR3 is TGTGCCAGCCGCAGGCAGTCGGGAGACGGCGAGACCCAGTACTTC.

The V gene is TRBV7-6, the J gene TRBJ2-7; 9 positions match TRBD2. This CDR3 is built from 15 residues. The ends lost 5 bases at V and 6 bases at J; junction bases unmatched: 11. In germline, CDR1 is SGHVS, CDR2 FNYEAQ. CDR3 coding DNA: TGTGCCAGCAGCGCGTCCGGGACTAGCTTTTCCGAGCAGTACTTC. Translating gives CASSASGTSFSEQYF.

There are a few counts of this clone. This chain joins TRBV5-1 and TRBJ2-1, with D possibly matching TRBD1 (5 bases). With 1 base removed from V and 6 bases from J, the gap between germline ends came to 11 bases. The germline V gene encodes CDR1 SGHRS and CDR2 YFSETQ. The CDR3 totals 14 residues. As DNA, the CDR3 is TGCGCCAGCAGCTTGACCAGGGCCGGCAATGAGCAGTTCTTC. The encoded protein is CASSLTRAGNEQFF.

The rearrangement joins TRBV5-1 to TRBJ1-1; no definite D call. The V gene's germline CDR1 is SGHRS and CDR2 YFSETQ. The CDR3 loop spans 14 amino acids. Trimming removed 4 bases from V and 0 bases from J, with 10 bases in between. Here the CDR3 reads CASSEQTVNTEAFF. CDR3 nucleotide sequence: TGCGCCAGCAGCGAACAGACGGTGAACACTGAAGCTTTCTTT.

The sample holds a few counts of this clone. The rearrangement links TRBV7-2 to TRBJ2-7; D remains ambiguous. Germline CDR1 reads SGHTA; CDR2 reads FQGNSA. This CDR3 has 13 amino acids. Trimming removed 0 bases from V and 2 bases from J, with 5 bases in between. The CDR3 protein is CASSLALPYEQYF. Here the CDR3 DNA reads TGTGCCAGCAGCTTAGCGCTTCCCTACGAGCAGTACTTC.

The CDR3 nucleotides read TGCGCCAGCAGCTTGCTGGCGGTTAACACCGGGGAGCTGTTTTTT. Amino acids: CASSLLAVNTGELFF. The rearrangement links TRBV5-1 to TRBJ2-2; no firm D call. Germline V gene data show CDR1 as SGHRS and CDR2 as YFSETQ. The CDR3 is 15 residues long. V was pared by 1 base and J by 2 bases, with 9 bases between. The full variable domain, in which reference TRBV5-1 and TRBJ2-2 provide the parts outside the CDR3, is KAGVTQTPRYLIKTRGQQVTLSCSPISGHRSVSWYQQTPGQGLQFLFEYFSETQRNKGNFPGRFSGRQFSNSRSEMNVSTLELGDSALYLCASSLLAVNTGELFFGEGSRLTVL.

The chain recombines TRBV4-2 with TRBJ2-1; 8 nucleotides agree with TRBD1. The germline gives CDR1 LGHNA, CDR2 YNFKEQ. With V trimmed by 3 bases and J by 0 bases, 13 bases remained unmatched. The CDR3 covers 19 residues. The CDR3 DNA reads TGTGCCAGCAGCCAGGACCAGCCGCACAGGGGGAGCTCCTACAATGAGCAGTTCTTC. It codes for CASSQDQPHRGSSYNEQFF.

As for this clone: The identical CDR3 is also encoded by other nucleotide sequences in the sample. The rearrangement joins TRBV18 to TRBJ2-5; D not resolved. Between the trimmed V and J ends, which lost 1 base and 5 bases, there was a span of 5 bases. The germline V gene encodes CDR1 KGHSH and CDR2 LQKENI. The CDR3 contains 12 residues. Here the CDR3 DNA reads TGTGCCAGCTCACCACTGGGGGAGACCCAGTACTTC. Its translation: CASSPLGETQYF. Variable domain in full (rest from reference TRBV18 and TRBJ2-5): NAGVMQNPRHLVRRRGQEARLRCSPMKGHSHVYWYRQLPEEGLKFMVYLQKENIIDESGMPKERFSAEFPKEGPSILRIQQVVRGDSAAYFCASSPLGETQYFGPGTRLLVL.

V is TRBV30 and J is TRBJ2-3; D is perhaps TRBD1 or TRBD2 (6 bases each). Germline CDR1 and CDR2: GTSNPN and SVGIG (reference sequence). V lost 1 base, J lost 2 bases, and 10 bases lay in between. The CDR3 has 14 residues. The CDR3 DNA follows: TGTGCCTGGAGTGGGGGGGCCGTCACAGATACGCAGTATTTT. As protein: CAWSGGAVTDTQYF.

This clone was counted only a few times. The chain employs TRBV25-1 and TRBJ2-7; 7 nucleotides line up with TRBD1. This CDR3 comprises 15 residues. V trimming: 5 bases; J trimming: 3 bases; junction bases outside the gene matches: 10. CDR1 MGHDK and CDR2 SYGVNS come from the germline V gene. The CDR3 DNA sequence: TGTGCCAGCAGTAAAGAGGCAGGGGGAATCTACGAGCAGTACTTC. It yields the protein CASSKEAGGIYEQYF.

The rearrangement joins TRBV27 to TRBJ2-7, with TRBD1 as a possible D gene (6 bases). This CDR3 has 14 residues. Per the germline V gene, CDR1 is MNHEY and CDR2 is SMNVEV (reference sequence). V dropped 4 bases and J dropped 0 bases, with 10 bases sitting between them. Written as DNA, the CDR3 is TGTGCCAGCAGTTCACAGGGTTACTCCTACGAGCAGTACTTC. Its protein product is CASSSQGYSYEQYF.

Comments on this clone: This sample includes further DNA sequences coding for the same CDR3. The V call is TRBV19, the J call TRBJ1-2; D gene ambiguous. Trimming stripped 5 bases from V and 8 bases from J, with 6 bases between. The CDR3 is 10 amino acids. Germline V gives CDR1 LNHDA, CDR2 SQIVND (reference sequence). CDR3 amino acids: CASSRGGYTF. As DNA, the CDR3 is TGTGCCAGTAGTCGGGGAGGCTACACCTTC.

This clone was detected a few times. The rearrangement uses TRBV27 and TRBJ1-1; D is unclear. V dropped 5 bases and J dropped 2 bases, with 12 bases sitting between them. The CDR3 runs to 14 residues. Germline CDR1 is MNHEY and CDR2 is SMNVEV (reference sequence). The CDR3 nucleotides are TGTGCCAGCAGTCCACGGGTCCTTAACACTGAAGCTTTCTTT. This gives the protein CASSPRVLNTEAFF.

The sample holds a few counts of this clone. The chain employs TRBV7-9 and TRBJ2-3; D may be TRBD1 or TRBD2 (6 bases each). Germline CDR1 reads SEHNR; CDR2 reads FQNEAQ (reference sequence). Trimming stripped 1 base from V and 4 bases from J, with 9 bases between. The CDR3 consists of 14 residues. CDR3 DNA: TGTGCCAGCAGCTTAGTCCGGGGGCCAGATACGCAGTATTTT. As protein: CASSLVRGPDTQYF.

The J gene is TRBJ2-2, the V gene TRBV9, with unresolved D. Trimming cost V 2 bases and J 2 bases, with 7 bases left between them. Germline assignment: CDR1 SGDLS and CDR2 YYNGEE. This CDR3 comprises 14 residues. CDR3 nucleotide sequence: TGTGCCAGCAGCGTGAGCTTTAACACCGGGGAGCTGTTTTTT. Protein sequence: CASSVSFNTGELFF.

The chain has TRBV29-1 and TRBJ1-3; 7 bases are shared with TRBD1. V lost 6 bases, J lost 0 bases, and 2 bases stayed unmatched. This CDR3 contains 13 residues. Germline V gene data show CDR1 as SQVTM and CDR2 as ANQGSEA. This chain's CDR3 is CSVTGDSGNTIYF. The CDR3 region has the DNA TGCAGCGTCACAGGGGACTCTGGAAACACCATATATTTT. Full variable domain (remainder filled in from reference TRBV29-1 and TRBJ1-3): SAVISQKPSRDICQRGTSLTIQCQVDSQVTMMFWYRQQPGQSLTLIATANQGSEATYESGFVIDKFPISRPNLTFSTLTVSNMSPEDSSIYLCSVTGDSGNTIYFGEGSWLTVV.

The chain recombines TRBV29-1 with TRBJ1-2, with TRBD1 as a possible D gene (6 bases). Germline-derived CDR1 and CDR2 are SQVTM and ANQGSEA. Trimming pared 4 bases from V and 4 bases from J, leaving 10 bases between. The CDR3 has 12 residues. CDR3 residues: CSVGRGPYGYTF. In DNA, the CDR3 is TGCAGCGTTGGCAGGGGCCCCTATGGCTACACCTTC.

The chain employs TRBV7-2 and TRBJ1-2; 8 nucleotides match TRBD1. The V and J ends lost 5 bases and 4 bases, in that order; junction bases with no gene match: 9. The germline CDR1 and CDR2 sequences are SGHTA and FQGNSA. CDR3 length equals 15 residues. DNA for the CDR3: TGTGCCAGCAGCGTCGACAGGGGTTACAGCTATGGCTACACCTTC. Its protein is CASSVDRGYSYGYTF. Using reference TRBV7-2 and TRBJ1-2 for the parts outside the CDR3, the full variable domain is GAGVSQSPSNKVTEKGKDVELRCDPISGHTALYWYRQSLGQGLEFLIYFQGNSAPDKSGLPSDRFSAERTGGSVSTLTIQRTQQEDSAVYLCASSVDRGYSYGYTFGSGTRLTVV.

The table lists this clone with a count of one. The V and J genes are TRBV9 and TRBJ2-6; 8 bases are a match to TRBD1. The germline gives CDR1 SGDLS, CDR2 YYNGEE. This CDR3 has 17 residues. Losses at the gene ends were 2 bases for V and 8 bases for J; bases not matched to a gene: 12. CDR3 bases: TGTGCCAGCAGCGTCGGACAGGGCCGCTCTTATTCCAACGTCCTGACTTTC. Translated, it gives CASSVGQGRSYSNVLTF.

The chain recombines TRBV6-1 with TRBJ2-7; D unresolved. The V and J ends lost 10 bases and 2 bases respectively, with 12 bases between them. Germline lookup yields CDR1 MNHNS and CDR2 SASEGT. The CDR3 covers 12 residues. The CDR3 reads CATSNKAYEQYF. CDR3 nucleotides: TGTGCCACTTCAAACAAAGCCTACGAGCAGTACTTC.

The sample holds one count of this clone. This sequence joins TRBV2 and TRBJ1-6; TRBD1 matches 8 bases. V dropped 2 bases and J dropped 11; count of bases not matched to a gene: 5. The CDR3 loop spans 14 amino acids. Germline CDR1 SNHLY, CDR2 FYNNEI. CDR3 nucleotide sequence: TGTGCCAGCAGTGAACAGACAGGGGATACACCCCTCCACTTT. Protein sequence: CASSEQTGDTPLHF.

This clone has only a few counts. V is TRBV4-3 and J is TRBJ2-1, with 10 bases aligning to TRBD2. The V gene's germline CDR1 is LGHNA and CDR2 YSLEER. The junction had 5 bases not matched to a gene; V was cut back by 3 bases and J by 3 bases. This CDR3 contains 16 residues. For the CDR3, the DNA is TGCGCCAGCAGCCAGGATAGCGGGAGGCGCTACAATGAGCAGTTCTTC. This gives the protein CASSQDSGRRYNEQFF.

Of note for this clone: Other DNA sequences in the same sample also yield this CDR3. The chain joins TRBV30 to TRBJ1-1; D unclear. The V gene's germline CDR1 is GTSNPN and CDR2 SVGIG (reference sequence). This CDR3 comprises 12 residues. The V and J ends lost 1 base and 1 base respectively, with 4 bases between them. The CDR3 DNA reads as TGTGCCTGGAGTGGAACGAACACTGAAGCTTTCTTT. It encodes CAWSGTNTEAFF.

This clone was seen a few times. CDR3 DNA: TGTGCCAGCAGTGAACCTGGGACTAGCGGCGGCTACGAGCAGTACTTC. This encodes CASSEPGTSGGYEQYF. V usage is TRBV25-1 and J usage is TRBJ2-7, with 11 bases lining up with TRBD2. Germline V lookup: CDR1 MGHDK, CDR2 SYGVNS. The J segment lost 3 bases and the V segment lost 2 bases, leaving 6 bases of the junction unmatched. This CDR3 is built from 16 residues.

Details on this clone: Other nucleotide sequences in the sample specify the same CDR3. The chain recombines TRBV18 with TRBJ1-1; no clear D gene. The CDR3 covers 11 residues. V lost 3 bases, J lost 2 bases, and 1 base lay in between. CDR1 KGHSH and CDR2 LQKENI come from the germline V gene. In DNA, the CDR3 is TGTGCCAGCTCACCTAACACTGAAGCTTTCTTT. Amino acid sequence: CASSPNTEAFF.

The V call is TRBV5-1, the J call TRBJ2-5, with D possibly matching TRBD1 (6 bases). Trimming took 7 bases from V and 0 from J, leaving 13 bases between them. CDR1 SGHRS and CDR2 YFSETQ come from the germline V gene. There are 14 residues in the CDR3. CDR3 coding DNA: TGCGCCAGCTCACAGGGCACTTACCAAGAGACCCAGTACTTC. Protein product: CASSQGTYQETQYF.

V gene TRBV7-9 combines with J gene TRBJ2-4; TRBD1 might be the D (5 bases). CDR3 length equals 18 residues. Trimming took 1 base from V and 0 from J, leaving 16 bases between them. The germline gives CDR1 SEHNR, CDR2 FQNEAQ (reference sequence). CDR3 residues: CASSLVKARDLAKNIQYF. The CDR3 bases are TGTGCCAGCAGCTTAGTGAAGGCCAGGGATCTAGCCAAAAACATTCAGTACTTC.

This clone occurred a few times. The chain recombines TRBV4-2 with TRBJ2-1, with D perhaps matching TRBD2 (6 bases). V was pared by 4 bases and J by 5 bases, with 12 bases between. The CDR3 consists of 14 residues. Per germline, CDR1 LGHNA and CDR2 YNFKEQ. CDR3 sequence (DNA): TGTGCCAGCAGCCGTGGGAGGACGAACAATGAGCAGTTCTTC. Translation: CASSRGRTNNEQFF.